These T cell receptor beta chains were read from a single sample in a study of cytomegalovirus exposure and HLA in healthy donors. The protocol was immunoSEQ multiplex PCR, while the TCRdb copy is restricted to in-frame clones and leaves out a portion. The sample includes about 190,000 clones, 81% seen only once; the top ten take 1.5% to 2%. Sequencing was performed on PBMCs. These receptors all come from a man between 18 and 29 years old in good health and CMV-seronegative. CDR3s include the opening cysteine and the closing phenylalanine or tryptophan. A D gene is named only where the DNA matches it firmly. Expanded clones are given a class, and other clones once, few, many or no size at all.

TRBJ2-2,TRBV14,-,-,CASSPLTRGSRELFF,TGTGCCAGCAGCCCGCTTACTAGGGGGAGCCGGGAGCTGTTTTTT
TRBJ2-2,TRBV29-1,-,-,CSVEGPGMAGELFF,TGCAGCGTTGAAGGCCCCGGGATGGCCGGGGAGCTGTTTTTT
TRBJ2-2,TRBV4-3,once,TRBD2,CASSQDFVGLVAGELFF,TGCGCCAGCAGCCAAGATTTCGTGGGACTAGTGGCCGGGGAGCTGTTTTTT
TRBJ2-5,TRBV7-9,-,-,CASSLDRPQETQYF,TGTGCCAGCAGCTTAGACAGACCCCAAGAGACCCAGTACTTC
TRBJ1-3,TRBV6-5,-,-,CASSPDSLGNTIYF,TGTGCCAGCAGTCCCGACAGCCTTGGAAACACCATATATTTT
TRBJ2-5,TRBV6-5,-,TRBD2,CASSREGETQYF,TGTGCCAGCAGTCGGGAGGGGGAGACCCAGTACTTC
TRBJ2-1,TRBV28,few,-,CASTPFSGNNEQFF,TGTGCCAGCACCCCTTTTAGCGGAAACAATGAGCAGTTCTTC
TRBJ1-2,TRBV19,-,TRBD1,CASSPQGAQNYGYTF,TGTGCCAGTAGCCCGCAGGGGGCGCAAAACTATGGCTACACCTTC
TRBJ2-7,TRBV6-5,once,-,CASSISGEQYF,TGTGCCAGCAGTATTAGCGGCGAGCAGTACTTC
TRBJ2-2,TRBV7-9,once,-,CASSLARDGDNTGELFF,TGTGCCAGCAGCTTAGCGCGGGACGGGGATAACACCGGGGAGCTGTTTTTT
TRBJ2-1,TRBV5-6,-,TRBD2,CASSLIAGSSYNEQFF,TGTGCCAGCAGCCTTATAGCGGGTAGCTCCTACAATGAGCAGTTCTTC
TRBJ2-7,TRBV5-1,-,TRBD1,CASSQGDRDSEQYF,TGCGCCAGCAGCCAGGGGGACAGGGACTCCGAGCAGTACTTC
TRBJ2-3,TRBV4-3,few,TRBD1,CASSQDQGAKDTQYF,TGCGCCAGCAGCCAAGATCAGGGGGCAAAAGATACGCAGTATTTT
TRBJ1-1,TRBV7-2,-,-,CASTAGGNTEAFF,TGTGCCAGCACCGCGGGGGGGAACACTGAAGCTTTCTTT
TRBJ2-7,TRBV7-9,few,-,CASSSLRDIREQYF,TGTGCCAGCAGCTCGCTACGGGACATTCGCGAGCAGTACTTC
TRBJ1-5,TRBV27,-,TRBD1,CASSLSGTGSNQPQHF,TGTGCCAGCAGTTTATCCGGGACAGGGAGCAATCAGCCCCAGCATTTT
TRBJ1-1,TRBV9,-,-,CASSVEGRAEAFF,TGTGCCAGCAGCGTAGAGGGCAGGGCTGAAGCTTTCTTT
TRBJ2-2,TRBV9,-,-,CASSSNGAGPTGELFF,TGTGCCAGCAGCTCTAATGGGGCGGGGCCCACCGGGGAGCTGTTTTTT
TRBJ1-2,TRBV5-4,-,TRBD1,CASKTGGLGGYTF,TGTGCCAGCAAGACAGGGGGCCTTGGTGGCTACACCTTC
TRBJ2-3,TRBV27,-,TRBD1,CASSLSDRGLGDTQYF,TGTGCCAGCAGTCTCTCCGACAGGGGGCTTGGAGATACGCAGTATTTT
TRBJ1-5,TRBV4-2,-,TRBD1,CASSQKMGQTQSAQHF,TGTGCCAGCAGCCAAAAGATGGGACAGACACAATCAGCCCAGCATTTT
TRBJ2-2,TRBV7-2,-,TRBD1,CASSSGQGAIGELFF,TGTGCCAGCAGCTCAGGACAGGGGGCAATCGGGGAGCTGTTTTTT
TRBJ2-7,TRBV7-9,few,-,CASSHGRWDSDEQYF,TGTGCCAGCAGCCACGGGCGGTGGGACTCGGACGAGCAGTACTTC
TRBJ1-6,TRBV6-6,-,TRBD1,CASNHETGAGSPLHF,TGTGCCAGCAACCACGAGACAGGGGCTGGTTCACCCCTCCACTTT
TRBJ2-3,TRBV25-1,-,TRBD1,CASTEDRSTDTQYF,TGTGCCAGCACCGAGGACAGGTCCACAGATACGCAGTATTTT
TRBJ1-3,TRBV9,-,TRBD1,CASSWTGELGNTIYF,TGTGCCAGCAGCTGGACAGGGGAGTTGGGAAACACCATATATTTT
TRBJ2-1,TRBV6-5,-,TRBD2,CASTIAGGEQFF,TGTGCCAGCACCATAGCGGGGGGAGAGCAGTTCTTC
TRBJ2-1,TRBV9,-,TRBD2,CASSASGRVGEQFF,TGTGCCAGCAGCGCTAGCGGGAGGGTGGGTGAGCAGTTCTTC
TRBJ2-3,TRBV5-6,-,-,CASSTGLPNRADTQYF,TGTGCCAGCAGCACGGGACTCCCGAACCGGGCAGATACGCAGTATTTT
TRBJ2-6,TRBV9,few,-,CASSVDGRGANVLTF,TGTGCCAGCAGCGTAGACGGTCGAGGGGCCAACGTCCTGACTTTC
TRBJ1-2,TRBV11-2,-,-,CASSSPKGVRGYTF,TGTGCCAGCAGTTCCCCTAAGGGAGTAAGGGGCTACACCTTC
TRBJ2-5,TRBV6-1,few,-,CASSRTYSGETQYF,TGTGCCAGCAGCCGGACTTACAGCGGGGAGACCCAGTACTTC
TRBJ1-5,TRBV28,-,-,CASSSFTQTLTGNQPQHF,TGTGCCAGCAGTTCTTTCACGCAGACCCTCACGGGAAATCAGCCCCAGCATTTT
TRBJ2-3,TRBV9,-,-,CASSVEGVGADTQYF,TGTGCCAGCAGCGTAGAGGGGGTAGGGGCAGATACGCAGTATTTT
TRBJ2-3,TRBV2,once,-,CASSGLRADTQYF,TGTGCCAGCAGTGGCTTGCGAGCAGATACGCAGTATTTT
TRBJ2-1,TRBV10-3,-,-,CATGTYNEQFF,TGTGCCACCGGGACATACAATGAGCAGTTCTTC
TRBJ2-7,TRBV5-4,-,-,CASSLGNRVIDEQYF,TGTGCCAGCAGCTTGGGTAACAGGGTAATCGACGAGCAGTACTTC
TRBJ1-2,TRBV6-1,-,TRBD1,CASSETGTGYGYTF,TGTGCCAGCAGTGAAACCGGGACAGGCTATGGCTACACCTTC
TRBJ2-7,TRBV5-6,-,TRBD1,CASRTGTGLYEQYF,TGTGCCAGCAGAACCGGGACAGGTCTATACGAGCAGTACTTC
TRBJ2-7,TRBV5-1,once,TRBD1,CASSWGQGSYEQYF,TGCGCCAGCAGCTGGGGACAGGGTTCCTACGAGCAGTACTTC
TRBJ2-1,TRBV2,few,TRBD2,CASSANPGSLSGNGNEQFF,TGTGCCAGCAGTGCCAATCCTGGGTCTCTCAGCGGGAATGGGAATGAGCAGTTCTTC
TRBJ1-2,TRBV18,-,TRBD1,CASSPGQGGDGYTF,TGTGCCAGCTCACCAGGACAGGGTGGAGATGGCTACACCTTC
TRBJ2-5,TRBV25-1,few,TRBD2,CATRPGGETQYF,TGTGCCACTCGGCCGGGGGGAGAGACCCAGTACTTC
TRBJ1-6,TRBV5-5,-,-,CASSLEVRLKENSPLHF,TGCGCCAGCAGCTTGGAAGTCAGACTCAAAGAGAATTCACCCCTCCACTTT
TRBJ1-2,TRBV7-9,-,-,CASSLTYGYTF,TGTGCCAGCAGCCTTACTTATGGCTACACCTTC
TRBJ2-1,TRBV4-3,-,TRBD2,CASSLDPRTSGYNEQFF,TGCGCCAGCAGCCTCGACCCTCGGACTAGCGGTTACAATGAGCAGTTCTTC
TRBJ1-6,TRBV14,-,TRBD1,CASSRPGQGASPLHF,TGTGCCAGCAGCCGCCCGGGACAGGGGGCCTCACCCCTCCACTTT
TRBJ2-7,TRBV5-8,-,-,CASSLLVLQGSEVSYEQYF,TGTGCCAGCAGCTTGCTCGTTTTACAAGGGTCGGAGGTCTCCTACGAGCAGTACTTC
TRBJ2-5,TRBV2,-,TRBD2,CASSSGTSGKETQYF,TGTGCCAGCAGTTCCGGGACTAGCGGTAAAGAGACCCAGTACTTC
TRBJ2-3,TRBV6-4,-,-,CASSASGPTDTQYF,TGTGCCAGTAGTGCAAGCGGCCCCACAGATACGCAGTATTTT
TRBJ1-1,TRBV19,once,TRBD1,CASSSQGGTEAFF,TGTGCCAGTAGTTCACAGGGGGGGACTGAAGCTTTCTTT
TRBJ2-4,TRBV2,-,TRBD2,CASSEPGGGTKNIQYF,TGTGCCAGCAGTGAACCGGGGGGAGGTACCAAAAACATTCAGTACTTC
TRBJ1-5,TRBV23-1,-,TRBD1,CASSHSDRGGNQPQHF,TGCGCCAGCAGTCATTCGGACAGGGGCGGGAATCAGCCCCAGCATTTT
TRBJ2-3,TRBV7-8,-,TRBD2,CASSPSGGGASDTQYF,TGTGCCAGCAGCCCCAGCGGCGGGGGGGCTTCAGATACGCAGTATTTT
TRBJ2-1,TRBV6-9,-,-,CASSYSSFLISGGDNEQFF,TGTGCCAGCAGTTATTCGTCTTTCTTGATCAGTGGCGGAGACAATGAGCAGTTCTTC
TRBJ1-4,TRBV19,few,-,CASSSWGANEKLFF,TGTGCCAGTAGTAGCTGGGGAGCGAATGAAAAACTGTTTTTT
TRBJ2-7,TRBV4-3,few,-,CASSQDRTGPYEQYF,TGCGCCAGCAGCCAAGATCGAACAGGGCCCTACGAGCAGTACTTC
TRBJ2-1,TRBV4-2,-,TRBD2,CASSHDKASGKYNEQFF,TGTGCCAGCAGCCATGACAAAGCTAGCGGGAAGTACAATGAGCAGTTCTTC
TRBJ2-7,TRBV6-5,-,TRBD1,CASSSRQGAEQYF,TGTGCCAGCAGCTCCAGACAGGGGGCCGAGCAGTACTTC
TRBJ1-5,TRBV5-6,once,-,CASSLARGRDQPQHF,TGTGCCAGCAGCTTGGCCAGGGGAAGGGATCAGCCCCAGCATTTT